This T cell receptor beta chain was captured in a study of T-cell memory formation after mild COVID-19. Study-level information: Clustering of TCRs was largely donor specific.

TCRdb re-analysed the 5' RACE reads in MiXCR, keeping a single row per CDR3 protein. The sample consists of some 150,000 distinct CDR3 sequences, approximately 6% of them appearing once. Germline V gene sequence: CDR1 SGHRS, CDR2 YFSETQ. V was cut by 4 bases and J by 2 bases, with 10 bases left in between. The length of the CDR3 is 14 residues. In this sample, this clonotype turned up many times. The sequenced sample consisted of PBMCs or a T cell subset sorted from them (not recorded which). The gene calls are TRBV5-1 and TRBJ1-3; TRBD1 might be the D (6 bases). This TCR derives from an adult woman who had mild COVID-19 (a few samples of this study predate the infection). Cell type and time point are not known. DNA for the CDR3: TGCGCCAGCAGCGCTGGACAGACTGGAAACACCATATATTTT. The encoded protein is CASSAGQTGNTIYF.